The sequence of this T cell receptor beta chain was determined in a study of T-cell reconstitution after alpha-beta-depleted transplantation in children. Details on this clonotype: Its antigen remains unidentified.

Study-wide results and limits: Surviving recipient T cells and thymic progenitors accounted for the high day-60 TCRbeta diversity observed in some patients.

During its preparation, the TCRbeta library received unique molecular identifiers. Each CDR3 protein is one row after TCRdb ran MiXCR on the PCR reads. The table has approximately 980,000 distinct CDR3 sequences, roughly 31% seen once; the top ten hold over 25%. The CDR3 spans 14 residues. Losses at the gene ends were 7 bases for V and 7 bases for J; bases not matched to a gene: 9. The germline V gene encodes CDR1 MDHEN and CDR2 SYDVKM. The V and J genes are TRBV28 and TRBJ2-3; 9 bases map to TRBD2. The source is a boy under two years old who had a stem cell transplant for SCID, so the T cells may come from the graft donor. Material: PBMCs, mostly from graft donor cells, obtained 360 days after TCRalphabeta/CD19-depleted stem cell transplant. The chain's CDR3 is CASIAGDRRNTQYF. CDR3 DNA sequence: TGTGCCAGCATAGCGGGGGATCGCAGGAATACGCAGTATTTT.